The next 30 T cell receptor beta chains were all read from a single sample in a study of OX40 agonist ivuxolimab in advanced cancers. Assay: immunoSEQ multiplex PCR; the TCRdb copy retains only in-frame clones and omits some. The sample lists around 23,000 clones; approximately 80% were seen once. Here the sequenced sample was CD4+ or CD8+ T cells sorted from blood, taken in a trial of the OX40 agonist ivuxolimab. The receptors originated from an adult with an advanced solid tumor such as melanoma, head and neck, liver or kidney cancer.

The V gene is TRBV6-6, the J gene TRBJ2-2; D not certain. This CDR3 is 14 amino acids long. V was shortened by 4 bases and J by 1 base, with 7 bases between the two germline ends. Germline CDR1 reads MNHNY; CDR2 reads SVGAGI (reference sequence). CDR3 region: CASSFGQNTGELFF. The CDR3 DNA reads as TGTGCCAGCAGTTTTGGGCAGAACACCGGGGAGCTGTTTTTT.

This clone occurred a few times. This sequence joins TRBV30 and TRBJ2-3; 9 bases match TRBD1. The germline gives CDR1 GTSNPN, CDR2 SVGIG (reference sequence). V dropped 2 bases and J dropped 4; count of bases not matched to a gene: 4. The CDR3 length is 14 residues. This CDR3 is CAWSTGGFSDTQYF. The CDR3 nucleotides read TGTGCCTGGAGTACAGGGGGCTTTTCAGATACGCAGTATTTT. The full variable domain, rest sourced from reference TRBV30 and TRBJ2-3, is SQTIHQWPATLVQPVGSPLSLECTVEGTSNPNLYWYRQAAGRGLQLLFYSVGIGQISSEVPQNLSASRPQDRQFILSSKKLLLSDSGFYLCAWSTGGFSDTQYFGPGTRLTVL.

The DNA for the CDR3 is TGTGCCAGCAGCCTAGTCCCATATAGCAATCAGCCCCAGCATTTT. Translated, it gives CASSLVPYSNQPQHF. The V and J genes are TRBV7-2 and TRBJ1-5; D gene ambiguous. The germline V gene has CDR1 SGHTA and CDR2 FQGNSA. This CDR3 is built from 15 residues. Trimming pared 5 bases from V and 0 bases from J, leaving 11 bases between.

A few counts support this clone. The CDR3 nucleotides are TGTGCCAGCAGCTTAGCAGGACTAGCGGGAGGGCCCTCCAAAAACATTCAGTACTTC. Translated, it gives CASSLAGLAGGPSKNIQYF. The V and J genes are TRBV7-9 and TRBJ2-4; 15 bases line up with TRBD2. Germline CDR1 is SEHNR and CDR2 is FQNEAQ (reference sequence). The junction had 5 bases not matched to a gene; V was cut back by 0 bases and J by 2 bases. This CDR3 is 19 amino acids long.

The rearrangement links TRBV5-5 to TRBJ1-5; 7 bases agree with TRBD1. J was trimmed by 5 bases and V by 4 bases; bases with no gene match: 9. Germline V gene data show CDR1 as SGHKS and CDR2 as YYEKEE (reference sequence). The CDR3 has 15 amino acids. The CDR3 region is CASSPHGTDYQPQHF. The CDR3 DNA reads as TGTGCCAGCAGCCCACATGGGACAGATTATCAGCCCCAGCATTTT.

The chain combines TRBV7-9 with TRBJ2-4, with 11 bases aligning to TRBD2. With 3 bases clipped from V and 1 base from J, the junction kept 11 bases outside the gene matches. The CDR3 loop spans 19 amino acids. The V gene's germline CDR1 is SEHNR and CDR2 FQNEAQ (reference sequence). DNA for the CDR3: TGTGCCAGCAGCTTCAAAACCGGGACTAGCGGATGGGCCAAAAACATTCAGTACTTC. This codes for CASSFKTGTSGWAKNIQYF.

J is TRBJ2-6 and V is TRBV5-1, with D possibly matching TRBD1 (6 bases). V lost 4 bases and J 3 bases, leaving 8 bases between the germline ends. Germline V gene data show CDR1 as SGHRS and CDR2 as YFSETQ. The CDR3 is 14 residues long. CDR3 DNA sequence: TGCGCCAGCAGCAAGGGGGATGGGGCCAACGTCCTGACTTTC. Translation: CASSKGDGANVLTF.

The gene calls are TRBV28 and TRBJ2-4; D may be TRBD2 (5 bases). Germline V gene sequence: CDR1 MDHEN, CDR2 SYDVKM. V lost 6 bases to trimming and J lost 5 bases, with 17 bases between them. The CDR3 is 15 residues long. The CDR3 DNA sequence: TGTGCCAGCAGCCATGGCGGGTCTAGCCAAAACATTCAGTACTTC. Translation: CASSHGGSSQNIQYF.

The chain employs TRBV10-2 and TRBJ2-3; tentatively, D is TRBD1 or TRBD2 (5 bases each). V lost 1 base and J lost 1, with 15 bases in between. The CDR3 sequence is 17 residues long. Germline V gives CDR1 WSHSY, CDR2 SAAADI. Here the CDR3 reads CASSEFPRDGGTDTQYF. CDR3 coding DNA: TGCGCCAGCAGTGAGTTCCCCCGGGACGGGGGCACAGATACGCAGTATTTT.

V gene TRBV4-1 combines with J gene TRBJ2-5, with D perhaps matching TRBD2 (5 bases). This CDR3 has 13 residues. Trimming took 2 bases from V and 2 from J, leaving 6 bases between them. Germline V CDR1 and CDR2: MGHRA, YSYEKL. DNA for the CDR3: TGCGCCAGCAGCCAACCGGGACAAGAGACCCAGTACTTC. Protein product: CASSQPGQETQYF.

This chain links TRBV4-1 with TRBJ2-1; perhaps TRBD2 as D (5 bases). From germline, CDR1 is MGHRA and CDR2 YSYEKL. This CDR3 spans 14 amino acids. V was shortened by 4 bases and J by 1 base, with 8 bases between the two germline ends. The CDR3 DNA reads TGCGCCAGCAGCCCTACTAGATCCTACAATGAGCAGTTCTTC. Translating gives CASSPTRSYNEQFF.

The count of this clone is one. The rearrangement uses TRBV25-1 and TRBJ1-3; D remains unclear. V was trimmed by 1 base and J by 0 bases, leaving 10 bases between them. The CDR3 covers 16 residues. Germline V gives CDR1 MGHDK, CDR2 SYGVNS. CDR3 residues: CASSEWKDYSGNTIYF. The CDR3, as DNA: TGTGCCAGCAGTGAATGGAAGGACTACTCTGGAAACACCATATATTTT.

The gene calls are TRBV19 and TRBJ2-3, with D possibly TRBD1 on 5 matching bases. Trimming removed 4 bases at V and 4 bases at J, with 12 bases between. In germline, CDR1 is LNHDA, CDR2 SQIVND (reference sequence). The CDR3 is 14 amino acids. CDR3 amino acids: CASSRTRTADTQYF. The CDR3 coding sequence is TGTGCCAGTAGTAGGACACGGACGGCAGATACGCAGTATTTT.

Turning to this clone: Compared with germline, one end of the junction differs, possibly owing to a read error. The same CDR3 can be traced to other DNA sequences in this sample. DNA for the CDR3: TGTGCTCCTCTACCGGGCCTACCGTCACTTTTT. This encodes CAPLPGLPSLF. The gene calls are TRBV25-1 and TRBJ1-4; no firm D call. The CDR3 extends over 11 amino acids. Germline V gene data show CDR1 as MGHDK and CDR2 as SYGVNS.

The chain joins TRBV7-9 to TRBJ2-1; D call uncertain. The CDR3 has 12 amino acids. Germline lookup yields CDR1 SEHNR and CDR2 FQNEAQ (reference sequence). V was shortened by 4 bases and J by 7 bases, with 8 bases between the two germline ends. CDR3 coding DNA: TGTGCCAGCAGCTCCATACGGAATGAGCAGTTCTTC. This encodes CASSSIRNEQFF.

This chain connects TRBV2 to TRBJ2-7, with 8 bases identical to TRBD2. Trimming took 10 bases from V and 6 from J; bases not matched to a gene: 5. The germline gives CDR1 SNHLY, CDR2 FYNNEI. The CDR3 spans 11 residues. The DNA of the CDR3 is TGTGCCAACCGGGGGGGTGGCGAGCAGTACTTC. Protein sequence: CANRGGGEQYF.

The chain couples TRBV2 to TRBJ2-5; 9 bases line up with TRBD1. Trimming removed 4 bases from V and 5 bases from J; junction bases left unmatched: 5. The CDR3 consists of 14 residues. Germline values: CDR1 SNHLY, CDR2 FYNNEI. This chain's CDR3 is CASSGTGAWETQYF. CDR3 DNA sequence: TGTGCCAGCAGTGGGACAGGGGCGTGGGAGACCCAGTACTTC.

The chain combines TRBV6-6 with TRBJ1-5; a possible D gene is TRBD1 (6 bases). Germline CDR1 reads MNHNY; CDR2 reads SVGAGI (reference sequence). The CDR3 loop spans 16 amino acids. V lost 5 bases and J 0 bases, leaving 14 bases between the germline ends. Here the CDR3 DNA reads TGTGCCAGCAGTCCGAAACCACAGGGTAGCAATCAGCCCCAGCATTTT. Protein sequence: CASSPKPQGSNQPQHF.

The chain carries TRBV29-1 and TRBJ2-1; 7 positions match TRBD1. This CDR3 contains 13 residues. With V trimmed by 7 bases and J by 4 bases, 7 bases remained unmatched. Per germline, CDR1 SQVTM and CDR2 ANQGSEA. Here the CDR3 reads CSGWTGGYNEQFF. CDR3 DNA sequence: TGCAGCGGATGGACAGGCGGATACAATGAGCAGTTCTTC.

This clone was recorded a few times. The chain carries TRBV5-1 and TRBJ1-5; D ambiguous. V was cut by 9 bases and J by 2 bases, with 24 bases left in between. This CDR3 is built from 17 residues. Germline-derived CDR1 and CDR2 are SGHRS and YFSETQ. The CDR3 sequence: CAKQEMGIGRRNQPQHF. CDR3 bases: TGCGCCAAACAAGAAATGGGGATTGGACGACGCAATCAGCCCCAGCATTTT.

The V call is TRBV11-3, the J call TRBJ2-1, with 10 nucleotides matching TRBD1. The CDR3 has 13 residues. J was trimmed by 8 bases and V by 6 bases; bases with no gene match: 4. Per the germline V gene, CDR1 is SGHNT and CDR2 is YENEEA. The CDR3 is CASSYGQGDEQFF. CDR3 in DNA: TGTGCCAGCAGTTACGGACAGGGGGATGAGCAGTTCTTC. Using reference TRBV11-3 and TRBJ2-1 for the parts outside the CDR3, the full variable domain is EAGVVQSPRYKIIEKKQPVAFWCNPISGHNTLYWYLQNLGQGPELLIRYENEEAVDDSQLPKDRFSAERLKGVDSTLKIQPAELGDSAVYLCASSYGQGDEQFFGPGTRLTVL.

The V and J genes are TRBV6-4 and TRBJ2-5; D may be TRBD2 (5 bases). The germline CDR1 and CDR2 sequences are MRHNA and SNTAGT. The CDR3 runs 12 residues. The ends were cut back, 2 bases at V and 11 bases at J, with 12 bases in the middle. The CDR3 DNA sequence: TGTGCCAGCAGTGACCGTGCGAGGGAGCAGTACTTC. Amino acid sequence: CASSDRAREQYF.

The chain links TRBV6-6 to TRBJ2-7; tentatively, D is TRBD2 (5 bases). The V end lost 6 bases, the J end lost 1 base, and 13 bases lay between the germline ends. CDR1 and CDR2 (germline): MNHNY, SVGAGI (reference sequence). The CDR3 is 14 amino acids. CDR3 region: CASRQPGLSYEQYF. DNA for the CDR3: TGTGCCAGCAGACAACCTGGACTTTCCTACGAGCAGTACTTC.

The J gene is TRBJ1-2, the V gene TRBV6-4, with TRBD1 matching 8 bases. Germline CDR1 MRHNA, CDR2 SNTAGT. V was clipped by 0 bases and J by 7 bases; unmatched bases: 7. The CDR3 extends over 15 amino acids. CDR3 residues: CASSDSITGGGGYTF. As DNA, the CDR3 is TGTGCCAGCAGTGACTCGATAACAGGGGGTGGTGGCTACACCTTC.

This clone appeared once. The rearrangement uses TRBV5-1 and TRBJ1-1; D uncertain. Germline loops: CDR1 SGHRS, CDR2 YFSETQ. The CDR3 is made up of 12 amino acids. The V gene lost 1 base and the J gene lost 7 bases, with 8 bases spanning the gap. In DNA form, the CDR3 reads TGCGCCAGCAGCTTGTCCTTCAGTGAAGCTTTCTTT. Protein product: CASSLSFSEAFF.

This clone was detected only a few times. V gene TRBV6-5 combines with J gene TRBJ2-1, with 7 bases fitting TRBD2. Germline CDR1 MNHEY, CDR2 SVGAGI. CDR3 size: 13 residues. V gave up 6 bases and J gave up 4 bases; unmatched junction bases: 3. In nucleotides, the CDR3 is TGTGCCAGCAGGCGGGAGATATACAATGAGCAGTTCTTC. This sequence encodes CASRREIYNEQFF.

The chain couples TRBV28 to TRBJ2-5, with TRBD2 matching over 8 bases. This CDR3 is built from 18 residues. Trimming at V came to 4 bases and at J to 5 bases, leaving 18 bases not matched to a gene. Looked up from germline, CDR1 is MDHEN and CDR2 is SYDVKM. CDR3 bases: TGTGCCAGCAGTTCTGTTACGGGAGGGCGGGAAGGAGAGGAGACCCAGTACTTC. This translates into CASSSVTGGREGEETQYF.

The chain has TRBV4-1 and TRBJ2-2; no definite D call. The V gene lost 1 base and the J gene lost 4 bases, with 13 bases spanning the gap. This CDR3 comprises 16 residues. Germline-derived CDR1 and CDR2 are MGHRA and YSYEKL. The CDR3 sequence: CASSQVDLFITGELFF. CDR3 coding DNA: TGCGCCAGCAGCCAAGTTGACTTATTTATCACCGGGGAGCTGTTTTTT.

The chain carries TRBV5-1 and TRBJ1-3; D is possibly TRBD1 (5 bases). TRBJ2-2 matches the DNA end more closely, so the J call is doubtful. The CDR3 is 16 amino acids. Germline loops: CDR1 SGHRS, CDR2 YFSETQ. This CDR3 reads CASNHGGHLLTGELFF. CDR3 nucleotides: TGCGCCAGCAACCATGGTGGACACCTTCTTACCGGGGAGCTGTTTTTT.

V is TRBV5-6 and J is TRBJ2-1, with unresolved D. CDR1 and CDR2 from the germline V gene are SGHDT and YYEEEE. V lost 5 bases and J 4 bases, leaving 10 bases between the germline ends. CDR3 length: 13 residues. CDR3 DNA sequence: TGTGCCAGCAGTGCCTTCATATACAATGAGCAGTTCTTC. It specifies CASSAFIYNEQFF.